Sequencing of this T cell receptor (beta chain) was carried out in a study of graft-versus-host responses after intestinal transplantation. Study-wide results and caveats: Where graft-donor T cell macrochimerism was present, patients had high graft-versus-host to host-versus-graft clonal ratios in allografts. Declines in HvG clones occurring early post-transplant were associated with peak circulating GvH clone levels. Recipient marrow held GvH clones, some first seen in ileum or blood.

Some clones are missing from TCRdb's copy, which holds only in-frame ones; the method was immunoSEQ multiplex PCR. Of some 22,000 clones listed, roughly two fifths are singletons. Responders (about 200,000, CFSE-labeled) met about 200,000 stimulators that were irradiated and violet-dye-labeled. The CDR3 contains 13 residues. CDR1 is ENHRY and CDR2 is SYGVKD in the germline V gene. This TCR came from a human patient who received an intestinal transplant. The chain is built from TRBV10-3 and TRBJ2-5; D possibly uses TRBD1 or TRBD2 (6 bases each). The DNA end favors TRBJ2-7, so the J call may be wrong. The source material was alloreactive CD8+ T cells from a mixed lymphocyte reaction culture, sampled before intestinal transplant. Subset defined: CFSE-low proliferating T cells sorted from roughly six-day pre-transplant mixed lymphocyte reaction (GvH or HvG direction). The CDR3 DNA reads as TGTGCCATCAGAGGGGGGAGCGTAAACGAGCAGTACTTC. This translates into CAIRGGSVNEQYF.